The T cell receptor (beta chain) under discussion was sequenced for a study of beta chain features in type 1 diabetes. About the study: When patients were set against healthy donors, age, gender and cell yields were similar.

Study findings and constraints: Across all four CD4+ subsets, people with type 1 diabetes showed modestly shorter TCRB CDR3s. In the patient group, naive, central memory and Treg TCRB repertoires seemed more alike than in the healthy donor group.

The sample holds a few counts of this clone. The antigen remains undetermined. Isolation of CD4+ naive, central memory, regulatory and stem cell-like memory cells was achieved by sorting via CD45RO/CCR7/CD25/CD127/CD95/CD27. Trimming shortened V by 6 bases and J by 2 bases, and 20 bases separated the two germline ends. Germline CDR1 MDHEN, CDR2 SYDVKM. This CDR3 has 16 residues. TCRB transcripts that were expressed got sequenced, as all of the isolated RNA had been reverse transcribed. TCRdb keeps only in-frame clones here, not all; method: immunoSEQ multiplex PCR. The sample has 620,000 or so clones, about 16% seen once.

This sequence originates from a young man in good health. Sequenced sample: naive CD4+ T cells from blood. This chain links TRBV28 with TRBJ2-7; D might be TRBD2 (8 bases). CDR3 region: CASRRDSSRGAYEQYF. The CDR3 bases are TGTGCCAGCAGGAGGGACAGTTCGCGGGGGGCCTACGAGCAGTACTTC.